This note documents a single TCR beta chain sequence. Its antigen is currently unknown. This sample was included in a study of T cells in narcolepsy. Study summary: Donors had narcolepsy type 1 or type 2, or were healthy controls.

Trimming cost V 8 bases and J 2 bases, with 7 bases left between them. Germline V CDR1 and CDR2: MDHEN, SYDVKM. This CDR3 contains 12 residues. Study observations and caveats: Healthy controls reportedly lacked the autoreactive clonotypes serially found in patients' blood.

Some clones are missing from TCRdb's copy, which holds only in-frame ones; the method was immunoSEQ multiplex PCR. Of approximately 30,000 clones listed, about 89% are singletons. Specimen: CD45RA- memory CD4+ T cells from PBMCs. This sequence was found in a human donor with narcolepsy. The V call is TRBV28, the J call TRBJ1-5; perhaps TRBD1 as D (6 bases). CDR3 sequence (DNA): TGTGCCAGCGAGGGGGGCAATCAGCCCCAGCATTTT. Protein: CASEGGNQPQHF.